Following are 27 T cell receptor beta chains from one sample sequenced in a study of OX40 agonist ivuxolimab in advanced cancers. Only in-frame clones appear in the TCRdb table, and some are missing; sequencing was by immunoSEQ multiplex PCR. The profile shows about 99,000 clones, 95% to 97% of them singletons. This specimen was CD4+ or CD8+ T cells sorted from blood, taken in a trial of the OX40 agonist ivuxolimab. Receptors originate from an adult with an advanced solid tumor such as melanoma, head and neck, liver or kidney cancer.

The V gene is TRBV9, the J gene TRBJ2-3, with 10 bases matching TRBD1. CDR3 length: 19 amino acids. In germline, CDR1 is SGDLS, CDR2 YYNGEE. After removal of 4 bases from V and 2 bases from J, the junction contained 16 bases not matched to a gene. As DNA, the CDR3 is TGTGCCAGCAGCCCTCTGACAGGGGGCACTTATTTACCCACAGATACGCAGTATTTT. Its translation: CASSPLTGGTYLPTDTQYF.

The rearrangement links TRBV4-3 to TRBJ2-7; D call uncertain. CDR3 size: 16 residues. CDR1 is LGHNA, CDR2 YSLEER, per germline. V was cut by 0 bases and J by 0 bases, with 12 bases left in between. CDR3 nucleotide sequence: TGCGCCAGCAGCCAAGATAGGAGCGCCAACTCCTACGAGCAGTACTTC. Protein product: CASSQDRSANSYEQYF.

This clone was recorded only once. J is TRBJ2-1 and V is TRBV4-3; D unclear. Germline V CDR1 and CDR2: LGHNA, YSLEER. V dropped 0 bases and J dropped 0 bases, with 9 bases sitting between them. The CDR3 totals 16 residues. The CDR3 loop is CASSQEVVSSYNEQFF. The DNA for the CDR3 is TGCGCCAGCAGCCAAGAGGTAGTAAGCTCCTACAATGAGCAGTTCTTC.

V usage is TRBV7-3 and J usage is TRBJ2-1; no firm D call. The CDR3 has 12 amino acids. In germline, CDR1 is SGHTA, CDR2 FQGTGA. Trimming pared 1 base from V and 10 bases from J, leaving 8 bases between. The CDR3 region is CASSLKDGEQFF. The CDR3, as DNA: TGTGCCAGCAGCTTAAAGGACGGAGAGCAGTTCTTC.

This rearrangement joins TRBV18 to TRBJ2-6; D gene ambiguous. V lost 3 bases to trimming and J lost 0 bases, with 9 bases between them. The CDR3 totals 16 residues. The germline V gene has CDR1 KGHSH and CDR2 LQKENI. The CDR3 protein is CASSPDWVSGANVLTF. The CDR3 DNA reads as TGTGCCAGCTCACCCGATTGGGTCTCTGGGGCCAACGTCCTGACTTTC.

This chain joins TRBV5-1 and TRBJ2-3; tentatively, D is TRBD2 (6 bases). The germline V gene encodes CDR1 SGHRS and CDR2 YFSETQ. The length of the CDR3 is 14 residues. Trimming removed 7 bases at V and 4 bases at J, with 16 bases between. The CDR3 loop is CASGVGREADTQYF. CDR3 bases: TGCGCCAGCGGCGTCGGCAGGGAGGCAGATACGCAGTATTTT.

The rearrangement uses TRBV19 and TRBJ1-2; 10 bases match TRBD1. V shed 5 bases, J shed 3 bases, and the junction held 6 bases outside the gene matches. Germline values: CDR1 LNHDA, CDR2 SQIVND (reference sequence). The CDR3 sequence is 15 residues long. As DNA, the CDR3 is TGTGCCAGTAGTGACCGGGACAGGGGATACTATGGCTACACCTTC. Translation: CASSDRDRGYYGYTF.

The rearrangement links TRBV11-1 to TRBJ2-1, with D possibly matching TRBD1 (6 bases). The V gene lost 2 bases and the J gene lost 3 bases, with 14 bases spanning the gap. The CDR3 runs 16 residues. Looked up from germline, CDR1 is SGHAT and CDR2 is FQDESV (reference sequence). The CDR3 DNA follows: TGTGCCAGCAGCTTAAACGGACAGACCTTCTACAATGAGCAGTTCTTC. Residues: CASSLNGQTFYNEQFF.

The chain uses TRBV9 and TRBJ1-1; D possibly corresponds to TRBD1 (5 bases). The CDR3 loop spans 14 amino acids. Germline-derived CDR1 and CDR2 are SGDLS and YYNGEE. Trimming cost V 2 bases and J 0 bases, with 8 bases left between them. CDR3 nucleotide sequence: TGTGCCAGCAGCGTCGGGACTCTGAACACTGAAGCTTTCTTT. Its protein is CASSVGTLNTEAFF.

V gene TRBV7-3 combines with J gene TRBJ2-1, with D possibly being TRBD2 (5 bases). The CDR3 is made up of 13 amino acids. Looked up from germline, CDR1 is SGHTA and CDR2 is FQGTGA. V shed 2 bases and J shed 3 bases, with 5 bases lying between them. Written as DNA, the CDR3 is TGTGCCAGCAGCTTAGACTACTACAATGAGCAGTTCTTC. It codes for CASSLDYYNEQFF.

The V and J genes are TRBV7-8 and TRBJ1-6; unclear D gene. This CDR3 has 15 residues. V lost 2 bases, J lost 7 bases, and 12 bases lay in between. CDR1 is SGHVS and CDR2 is FQNEAQ in the germline V gene. CDR3 bases: TGTGCCAGCAGCTTAAGTAATGCCCTAAATTCACCCCTCCACTTT. Its translation: CASSLSNALNSPLHF.

The gene calls are TRBV9 and TRBJ1-3, with D unclear. The V end lost 2 bases, the J end lost 0 bases, and 9 bases lay between the germline ends. This CDR3 is built from 15 residues. Germline assignment: CDR1 SGDLS and CDR2 YYNGEE. The CDR3 loop is CASSVADYSGNTIYF. The CDR3 nucleotides read TGTGCCAGCAGCGTTGCCGATTACTCTGGAAACACCATATATTTT.

This chain joins TRBV6-1 and TRBJ2-3; D may correspond to TRBD1 or TRBD2 (5 bases each). Germline V CDR1 and CDR2: MNHNS, SASEGT. This CDR3 contains 11 residues. V was clipped by 6 bases and J by 7 bases, with 8 bases between them. CDR3: CASRGEYTQYF. The CDR3 DNA is TGTGCCAGCAGAGGGGAGTATACGCAGTATTTT.

This clone was recorded only once. The chain combines TRBV5-6 with TRBJ2-2, with a possible D match to TRBD1 (6 bases). Germline CDR1 is SGHDT and CDR2 is YYEEEE. The CDR3 sequence is 15 residues long. V was pared by 4 bases and J by 2 bases, with 12 bases between. The DNA of the CDR3 is TGTGCCAGCAGCCGGACAGCTTTAAACACCGGGGAGCTGTTTTTT. Translated, it gives CASSRTALNTGELFF.

This clone was recorded only once. The rearrangement uses TRBV20-1 and TRBJ2-1; tentatively, D is TRBD2 (5 bases). There are 11 residues in the CDR3. V lost 3 bases, J lost 7 bases, and 7 bases lay in between. Germline CDR1 and CDR2: DFQATT and SNEGSKA (reference sequence). For the CDR3, the DNA is TGCAGTGCTAGTGGCGGGAATGAGCAGTTCTTC. Translating it yields CSASGGNEQFF.

This rearrangement joins TRBV11-2 to TRBJ1-6; D might be TRBD1 (5 bases). The V end lost 4 bases, the J end lost 7 bases, and 14 bases lay between the germline ends. CDR3 length equals 15 residues. The germline gives CDR1 SGHAT, CDR2 FQNNGV. DNA for the CDR3: TGTGCCAGCAGCTCTCGTGGGGGGAAAAATTCACCCCTCCACTTT. Translation: CASSSRGGKNSPLHF. Based on the CDR3 plus reference TRBV11-2 and TRBJ1-6, the full variable domain is EAGVAQSPRYKIIEKRQSVAFWCNPISGHATLYWYQQILGQGPKLLIQFQNNGVVDDSQLPKDRFSAERLKGVDSTLKIQPAKLEDSAVYLCASSSRGGKNSPLHFGNGTRLTVT.

V gene TRBV6-5 combines with J gene TRBJ2-5; D uncertain. Germline V gene data show CDR1 as MNHEY and CDR2 as SVGAGI. The germline V and J ends were trimmed by 2 bases and 2 bases, with 12 bases remaining between them. The CDR3 is 15 amino acids. The CDR3 sequence: CASSYDPPLQETQYF. The CDR3 nucleotides read TGTGCCAGCAGTTACGACCCACCTTTACAAGAGACCCAGTACTTC.

CDR3 sequence (DNA): TGTGCCAGCAGTCCCCGGGGGGGCACAGATACGCAGTATTTT. This codes for CASSPRGGTDTQYF. The chain couples TRBV6-6 to TRBJ2-3; TRBD2 agrees at 7 bases. The CDR3 runs 14 residues. Germline V CDR1 and CDR2: MNHNY, SVGAGI (reference sequence). V shed 5 bases and J 1 base; nucleotides not matched to a gene: 3.

CDR3 region: CASSGASGHQETQYF. CDR3 nucleotide sequence: TGTGCCAGCAGCGGAGCTAGCGGGCACCAAGAGACCCAGTACTTC. The chain combines TRBV7-3 with TRBJ2-5, with 8 bases identical to TRBD2. V shed 5 bases and J 0 bases; nucleotides not matched to a gene: 5. Germline CDR1 SGHTA, CDR2 FQGTGA. CDR3 length equals 15 residues.

V is TRBV4-1 and J is TRBJ2-1; TRBD2 aligns across 9 bases. V shed 0 bases, J shed 7 bases, and the junction held 7 bases outside the gene matches. The CDR3 consists of 16 residues. Germline CDR1 and CDR2: MGHRA and YSYEKL. CDR3 coding DNA: TGCGCCAGCAGCCAAGACGGTAGCGGGAGAGGGAATGAGCAGTTCTTC. Translated, it gives CASSQDGSGRGNEQFF.

This chain connects TRBV19 to TRBJ2-1, with D uncertain. Per the germline V gene, CDR1 is LNHDA and CDR2 is SQIVND (reference sequence). V shed 8 bases and J shed 3 bases, with 14 bases lying between them. This CDR3 spans 14 amino acids. Here the CDR3 reads CASQIAVSYNEQFF. CDR3 bases: TGTGCCAGTCAGATAGCTGTAAGCTACAATGAGCAGTTCTTC.

The chain joins TRBV7-9 to TRBJ1-3; possibly TRBD1 for D (5 bases). Looked up from germline, CDR1 is SEHNR and CDR2 is FQNEAQ (reference sequence). The length of the CDR3 is 15 residues. Trimming pared 6 bases from V and 2 bases from J, leaving 14 bases between. This CDR3 reads CASRDTGGTGNTIYF. CDR3 in DNA: TGTGCCAGCAGGGACACGGGGGGAACTGGAAACACCATATATTTT.

CDR3 nucleotides: TGTGCCAGCAGCTTAGGTCTGGAGTCTCTCATCAATGAGCAGTTCTTC. It codes for CASSLGLESLINEQFF. The gene calls are TRBV11-2 and TRBJ2-1, with D uncertain. Germline CDR1 reads SGHAT; CDR2 reads FQNNGV. This CDR3 has 16 residues. The V end was cut by 1 base, the J end by 6 bases, with 16 bases between.

This clone was recorded a few times. The chain recombines TRBV19 with TRBJ2-7; 11 nucleotides match TRBD2. V was pared by 3 bases and J by 3 bases, with 1 base of the junction left unmatched. The CDR3 length is 14 residues. Germline lookup yields CDR1 LNHDA and CDR2 SQIVND (reference sequence). DNA for the CDR3: TGTGCCAGTAGTATCACTAGCGGGAGCTACGAGCAGTACTTC. Amino acids: CASSITSGSYEQYF.

This chain connects TRBV7-6 to TRBJ2-3; the match to TRBD2 covers 11 bases. V shed 1 base, J shed 4 bases, and the junction held 4 bases outside the gene matches. The CDR3 is 16 amino acids. CDR1 and CDR2 from the germline V gene are SGHVS and FNYEAQ. CDR3 amino acids: CASSLGAGLAADTQYF. The DNA of the CDR3 is TGTGCCAGCAGCTTAGGTGCGGGACTAGCGGCAGATACGCAGTATTTT.

The chain has TRBV7-7 and TRBJ2-3, with unresolved D. Germline CDR1 and CDR2: SSHAT and FNYEAQ (reference sequence). The CDR3 has 13 residues. V was pared by 4 bases and J by 2 bases, with 7 bases between. CDR3 in amino acids: CASSSSATDTQYF. In DNA form, the CDR3 reads TGTGCCAGCAGCTCATCGGCCACAGATACGCAGTATTTT.

DNA for the CDR3: TGTGCCAGCAGCTCTAAATGGGGAGCGGAGAAGTTGGAGCAGTACTTC. Translation: CASSSKWGAEKLEQYF. The chain couples TRBV11-1 to TRBJ2-7; tentative D call: TRBD2 (5 bases). V gave up 4 bases and J gave up 7 bases, with 23 bases separating them. The CDR3 extends over 16 amino acids. Germline values: CDR1 SGHAT, CDR2 FQDESV (reference sequence).